The 11 T cell receptor beta chains in this list originate from one sample, sequenced in a study of blood T cell repertoires in COVID-19. Clones were read by immunoSEQ multiplex PCR, and TCRdb kept only the in-frame ones, dropping some. The table shows roughly 140,000 clones, with over 75% occurring only once. What was sequenced was peripheral blood. The receptor set was obtained from a man aged 50 to 59 with acute or convalescent COVID-19.

J is TRBJ2-1 and V is TRBV14, with 9 bases that match TRBD2. This CDR3 has 14 residues. With 6 bases clipped from V and 8 bases from J, the junction kept 8 bases outside the gene matches. Germline loops: CDR1 SGHDN, CDR2 FVKESK. DNA of the CDR3: TGTGCCAGCAGAGTAGCGGGAGAGGGATATGAGCAGTTCTTC. Translated: CASRVAGEGYEQFF.

This clone occurred a few times. The chain carries TRBV9 and TRBJ2-1; 9 bases match TRBD2. The CDR3 is 15 residues long. V gave up 4 bases and J gave up 6 bases; unmatched junction bases: 8. The germline V gene encodes CDR1 SGDLS and CDR2 YYNGEE. The CDR3, as DNA: TGTGCCAGCAGCCTGCGGACTAGCGCAGCCAATGAGCAGTTCTTC. This sequence encodes CASSLRTSAANEQFF. Full variable domain (rest looked up from reference TRBV9 and TRBJ2-1): DSGVTQTPKHLITATGQRVTLRCSPRSGDLSVYWYQQSLDQGLQFLIQYYNGEERAKGNILERFSAQQFPDLHSELNLSSLELGDSALYFCASSLRTSAANEQFFGPGTRLTVL.

This clone has only one observation. This rearrangement joins TRBV13 to TRBJ2-6; 8 bases line up with TRBD2. The CDR3 has 16 residues. J gave up 1 base and V 5 bases, and 4 bases lay outside the gene matches. The germline V gene has CDR1 PRHDT and CDR2 FYEKMQ (reference sequence). The CDR3 protein is CASSPGGRSGANVLTF. The CDR3 coding sequence is TGTGCCAGCAGCCCGGGGGGGAGATCTGGGGCCAACGTCCTGACTTTC.

In nucleotides, the CDR3 is TGTGCCAGCAGCTTGACGGGGGGTGGTGAAAAACTGTTTTTT. Its protein product is CASSLTGGGEKLFF. The chain employs TRBV5-4 and TRBJ1-4, with TRBD1 as a possible D gene (5 bases). V lost 1 base and J lost 7, with 11 bases in between. The germline CDR1 and CDR2 sequences are SGHNT and YYREEE (reference sequence). This CDR3 region has 14 residues. The variable domain in full, completed from reference TRBV5-4 and TRBJ1-4, reads ETGVTQSPTHLIKTRGQQVTLRCSSQSGHNTVSWYQQALGQGPQFIFQYYREEENGRGNFPPRFSGLQFPNYSSELNVNALELDDSALYLCASSLTGGGEKLFFGSGTQLSVL.

The chain has TRBV5-1 and TRBJ2-7, with 9 bases aligning to TRBD1. Germline-derived CDR1 and CDR2 are SGHRS and YFSETQ. This CDR3 has 14 amino acids. V lost 4 bases to trimming and J lost 5 bases; unmatched junction nucleotides: 7. CDR3 sequence (DNA): TGCGCCAGCAGCACGGGGACAGGGAGTAACGAGCAGTACTTC. This codes for CASSTGTGSNEQYF.

This chain's CDR3 is CASSFPRDRGLYF. Here the CDR3 DNA reads TGTGCCAGCAGCTTCCCCAGGGACAGGGGCCTGTACTTC. The V and J genes are TRBV7-9 and TRBJ2-7; 10 positions match TRBD1. The CDR3 extends over 13 amino acids. V was clipped by 3 bases and J by 12 bases; unmatched bases: 8. Germline loops: CDR1 SEHNR, CDR2 FQNEAQ (reference sequence).

The rearrangement links TRBV14 to TRBJ2-3; possibly TRBD1 for D (6 bases). Germline V gene sequence: CDR1 SGHDN, CDR2 FVKESK. The CDR3 sequence is 17 residues long. Trimming cost V 3 bases and J 3 bases, with 19 bases left between them. This chain's CDR3 is CASSQRIGQLWTDTQYF. CDR3 sequence (DNA): TGTGCCAGCAGCCAGAGGATCGGACAGCTTTGGACAGATACGCAGTATTTT.

V gene TRBV5-1 combines with J gene TRBJ2-1; D gene uncertain. The CDR3 consists of 13 residues. Germline-derived CDR1 and CDR2 are SGHRS and YFSETQ. Trimming cost V 2 bases and J 6 bases, with 9 bases left between them. The CDR3 bases are TGCGCCAGCAGCTTCCCGGGTCCCAATGAGCAGTTCTTC. Encoded protein: CASSFPGPNEQFF.

The chain recombines TRBV7-9 with TRBJ2-7, with 9 bases fitting TRBD1. The germline gives CDR1 SEHNR, CDR2 FQNEAQ (reference sequence). The CDR3 covers 14 residues. Trimming at V came to 4 bases and at J to 7 bases, leaving 8 bases not matched to a gene. The CDR3 DNA reads as TGTGCCAGCAGCTCAGGACAGGGGAGGTGGGAGCAGTACTTC. It encodes CASSSGQGRWEQYF.

This chain connects TRBV30 to TRBJ1-5; D is undetermined. This CDR3 contains 14 residues. V dropped 2 bases and J dropped 0 bases, with 8 bases sitting between them. The germline V gene has CDR1 GTSNPN and CDR2 SVGIG (reference sequence). CDR3 residues: CAWSPLYSNQPQHF. CDR3 DNA: TGTGCCTGGAGTCCTCTTTATAGCAATCAGCCCCAGCATTTT. Based on the CDR3 plus reference TRBV30 and TRBJ1-5, the full variable domain is SQTIHQWPATLVQPVGSPLSLECTVEGTSNPNLYWYRQAAGRGLQLLFYSVGIGQISSEVPQNLSASRPQDRQFILSSKKLLLSDSGFYLCAWSPLYSNQPQHFGDGTRLSIL.

The V call is TRBV5-1, the J call TRBJ2-5, with TRBD2 matching over 10 bases. V dropped 0 bases and J dropped 2; count of bases not matched to a gene: 4. The length of the CDR3 is 16 residues. Germline CDR1 reads SGHRS; CDR2 reads YFSETQ. The CDR3 nucleotides read TGCGCCAGCAGCTTGGCGGGGGGACTAGCGCAAGAGACCCAGTACTTC. It specifies CASSLAGGLAQETQYF.